Following are 30 T cell receptor beta chains from one sample sequenced in a study of shared clonotypes between healthy human individuals (dated by TCRdb to the early 2020s). Preparation of the library involved the immunoSEQ multiplex PCR assay. This is the immuneACCESS table as TCRdb keeps it, with only in-frame sequences that have V and J called. A part of the clones is gone; compared with another copy, unresolved V genes explain less than half, and the rest is unexplained. The table for this sample lists 450,000 to 600,000 clones; about 80% of them were counted only once. Over 9.5% of the sample is held by the ten biggest clonotypes. Sequenced sample: PBMCs. These receptor sequences come from a woman between 40 and 55 years old in good health. Some clones in this sample may be carry-over from other donors' samples.

The rearrangement links TRBV9 to TRBJ2-7, with D uncertain. Germline assignment: CDR1 SGDLS and CDR2 YYNGEE. CDR3 length: 13 amino acids. V was clipped by 3 bases and J by 0 bases, with 7 bases between them. The CDR3 is CASSAPSSYEQYF. The CDR3 nucleotides are TGTGCCAGCAGCGCACCCTCCTCCTACGAGCAGTACTTC.

This chain uses TRBV5-4 with TRBJ2-7, with 10 bases aligning to TRBD2. The germline V gene encodes CDR1 SGHNT and CDR2 YYREEE (reference sequence). CDR3 size: 15 residues. V shed 4 bases, J shed 3 bases, and the junction held 7 bases outside the gene matches. In nucleotides, the CDR3 is TGTGCCAGCAGCCCGGAACTAGCGGGAAACTACGAGCAGTACTTC. It specifies CASSPELAGNYEQYF.

This clone was seen once. This sequence joins TRBV4-1 and TRBJ2-1; 9 nucleotides align to TRBD1. The CDR3 consists of 13 residues. V lost 6 bases and J lost 6; bases outside the gene matches: 3. CDR1 and CDR2 from the germline V gene are MGHRA and YSYEKL. The CDR3 is CASRPTGGNEQFF. For the CDR3, the DNA is TGCGCCAGCAGACCGACAGGGGGCAATGAGCAGTTCTTC.

The chain is built from TRBV7-2 and TRBJ2-7, with 8 bases that match TRBD2. Germline assignment: CDR1 SGHTA and CDR2 FQGNSA. After removal of 2 bases from V and 0 bases from J, the junction contained 6 bases not matched to a gene. The CDR3 sequence is 16 residues long. CDR3 nucleotides: TGTGCCAGCAGCTTAAGGTCGGGAGGGAGCTCCTACGAGCAGTACTTC. This sequence encodes CASSLRSGGSSYEQYF.

DNA for the CDR3: TGTGCCAGTAGTACCCCGCTCGGCATTCAGTACTTC. Translated: CASSTPLGIQYF. The chain carries TRBV19 and TRBJ2-4, with D unclear. Germline CDR1 is LNHDA and CDR2 is SQIVND (reference sequence). The CDR3 is 12 residues long. Trimming left V 4 bases short and J 9 bases short, with 10 bases between. The full variable domain, rest sourced from reference TRBV19 and TRBJ2-4, is DGGITQSPKYLFRKEGQNVTLSCEQNLNHDAMYWYRQDPGQGLRLIYYSQIVNDFQKGDIAEGYSVSREKKESFPLTVTSAQKNPTAFYLCASSTPLGIQYFGAGTRLSVL.

J is TRBJ1-1 and V is TRBV7-2; 7 bases are shared with TRBD1. The germline CDR1 and CDR2 sequences are SGHTA and FQGNSA. Losses at the gene ends were 3 bases for V and 0 bases for J; bases not matched to a gene: 13. The CDR3 has 18 amino acids. CDR3 residues: CASSFIRDSLTLNTEAFF. As DNA, the CDR3 is TGTGCCAGCAGCTTCATCCGGGACAGCCTAACCTTGAACACTGAAGCTTTCTTT.

Comment on this clone: Distinct nucleotide sequences in the sample also encode this CDR3. The rearrangement uses TRBV18 and TRBJ2-7; TRBD2 aligns across 9 bases. This CDR3 spans 14 amino acids. The trim removed 3 bases at V and 2 bases at J, leaving 2 bases unmatched. CDR1 KGHSH and CDR2 LQKENI come from the germline V gene. The CDR3 bases are TGTGCCAGCTCACCCGGACTAGCGACCTACGAGCAGTACTTC. It specifies CASSPGLATYEQYF.

The gene calls are TRBV7-9 and TRBJ2-2, with D possibly being TRBD1 or TRBD2 (5 bases each). V dropped 5 bases and J dropped 5 bases, with 21 bases sitting between them. The V gene's germline CDR1 is SEHNR and CDR2 FQNEAQ (reference sequence). The CDR3 is 17 amino acids. CDR3 sequence: CASSQPGARRATGELFF. The CDR3, as DNA: TGTGCCAGCAGCCAACCCGGGGCACGGAGAGCAACCGGGGAGCTGTTTTTT. Combining the CDR3 with reference TRBV7-9 and TRBJ2-2 gives the whole variable domain DTGVSQNPRHKITKRGQNVTFRCDPISEHNRLYWYRQTLGQGPEFLTYFQNEAQLEKSRLLSDRFSAERPKGSFSTLEIQRTEQGDSAMYLCASSQPGARRATGELFFGEGSRLTVL.

This clone came up a few times. The V and J genes are TRBV25-1 and TRBJ1-4; TRBD1 might be the D (6 bases). Between the trimmed V and J ends, which lost 4 bases and 4 bases, there was a span of 13 bases. Germline lookup yields CDR1 MGHDK and CDR2 SYGVNS. CDR3 length equals 15 residues. CDR3 protein: CASSAIQGDNEKLFF. CDR3 nucleotide sequence: TGTGCCAGCAGTGCCATACAGGGAGATAATGAAAAACTGTTTTTT.

This rearrangement joins TRBV7-9 to TRBJ1-2; D is undetermined. Germline loops: CDR1 SEHNR, CDR2 FQNEAQ (reference sequence). The length of the CDR3 is 12 residues. Trimming left V 5 bases short and J 3 bases short, with 7 bases between. The CDR3 sequence is CASSNIYYGYTF. CDR3 nucleotides: TGTGCCAGCAGCAACATCTACTATGGCTACACCTTC. Full variable domain (missing parts from reference TRBV7-9 and TRBJ1-2): DTGVSQNPRHKITKRGQNVTFRCDPISEHNRLYWYRQTLGQGPEFLTYFQNEAQLEKSRLLSDRFSAERPKGSFSTLEIQRTEQGDSAMYLCASSNIYYGYTFGSGTRLTVV.

On this clone itself: One base separates it from a far larger clone, so it is likely a read error. The chain uses TRBV30 and TRBJ2-7; 8 nucleotides line up with TRBD1. Germline values: CDR1 GTSNPN, CDR2 SVGIG (reference sequence). There are 16 residues in the CDR3. CDR3 in DNA: TGTTCCTGGAGTGCCTTGACAGGGGTCTACTCCTACGAGCAGTACTTC. It yields the protein CSWSALTGVYSYEQYF. Combining the CDR3 with reference TRBV30 and TRBJ2-7 gives the whole variable domain SQTIHQWPATLVQPVGSPLSLECTVEGTSNPNLYWYRQAAGRGLQLLFYSVGIGQISSEVPQNLSASRPQDRQFILSSKKLLLSDSGFYLCSWSALTGVYSYEQYFGPGTRLTVT.

This sequence joins TRBV7-3 and TRBJ2-1; TRBD2 matches at 8 bases. This CDR3 contains 15 residues. CDR1 is SGHTA, CDR2 FQGTGA, per germline. V lost 5 bases and J lost 6; bases outside the gene matches: 9. DNA of the CDR3: TGTGCCAGCAGCCCAGGACTAGCTCTTGTCAATGAGCAGTTCTTC. Translation: CASSPGLALVNEQFF.

J is TRBJ2-2 and V is TRBV7-8, with TRBD1 matching over 10 bases. The V gene's germline CDR1 is SGHVS and CDR2 FQNEAQ. There are 15 residues in the CDR3. V dropped 5 bases and J dropped 5; count of bases not matched to a gene: 5. CDR3 sequence reads: CASSEDRGGTGELFF. CDR3 nucleotide sequence: TGTGCCAGCAGCGAGGACAGGGGGGGGACCGGGGAGCTGTTTTTT.

The rearrangement joins TRBV6-1 to TRBJ2-7, with a possible D match to TRBD1 (6 bases). V was shortened by 1 base and J by 3 bases, with 13 bases between the two germline ends. Germline assignment: CDR1 MNHNS and CDR2 SASEGT. This CDR3 is built from 15 residues. In DNA form, the CDR3 reads TGTGCCAGCAGTGAAGGCCGACAGGCCGACTACGAGCAGTACTTC. This codes for CASSEGRQADYEQYF.

In its sample, this clone was seen a few times. The chain links TRBV27 to TRBJ1-1; 7 bases map to TRBD1. The germline gives CDR1 MNHEY, CDR2 SMNVEV (reference sequence). V lost 3 bases, J lost 3 bases, and 1 base stayed unmatched. The CDR3 runs to 13 residues. In DNA, the CDR3 is TGTGCCAGCAGTTTTGACAGGGACACTGAAGCTTTCTTT. Protein: CASSFDRDTEAFF.

The rearrangement uses TRBV27 and TRBJ2-5; no clear D gene. The CDR3 sequence is 9 residues long. Germline V gives CDR1 MNHEY, CDR2 SMNVEV (reference sequence). Trimming left V 8 bases short and J 4 bases short, with 2 bases between. The CDR3 nucleotides read TGTGCCAGCGGAGAGACCCAGTACTTC. Protein: CASGETQYF.

The V and J genes are TRBV5-1 and TRBJ2-7, with 12 bases aligning to TRBD2. Per germline, CDR1 SGHRS and CDR2 YFSETQ. The CDR3 has 16 residues. J lost 7 bases, V lost 2 bases, and 10 bases had no gene match. CDR3 DNA: TGCGCCAGCAGCTTCCGACTAGCGGGAGACCGTATGGAGCAGTACTTC. Amino acids: CASSFRLAGDRMEQYF.

This chain links TRBV9 with TRBJ2-1, with 13 bases lining up with TRBD2. The germline V gene has CDR1 SGDLS and CDR2 YYNGEE. This CDR3 comprises 17 residues. J lost 4 bases, V lost 4 bases, and 8 bases had no gene match. CDR3 in DNA: TGTGCCAGCAGCCCTACGCAACTAGCGGGAGGGTACAATGAGCAGTTCTTC. Its protein product is CASSPTQLAGGYNEQFF.

V gene TRBV28 combines with J gene TRBJ2-3, with 7 bases identical to TRBD2. This CDR3 has 14 amino acids. With 3 bases clipped from V and 5 bases from J, the junction kept 5 bases outside the gene matches. CDR1 MDHEN and CDR2 SYDVKM come from the germline V gene. The chain's CDR3 is CASSFAGEIDTQYF. For the CDR3, the DNA is TGTGCCAGCAGTTTTGCGGGAGAGATAGATACGCAGTATTTT. Full variable domain (missing parts from reference TRBV28 and TRBJ2-3): DVKVTQSSRYLVKRTGEKVFLECVQDMDHENMFWYRQDPGLGLRLIYFSYDVKMKEKGDIPEGYSVSREKKERFSLILESASTNQTSMYLCASSFAGEIDTQYFGPGTRLTVL.

The chain is built from TRBV6-1 and TRBJ2-1; TRBD2 matches at 8 bases. Germline CDR1 is MNHNS and CDR2 is SASEGT. CDR3 size: 16 residues. V was clipped by 3 bases and J by 4 bases; unmatched bases: 8. CDR3: CASSDRWTSFYNEQFF. The CDR3 DNA is TGTGCCAGCAGTGACCGTTGGACTAGCTTTTACAATGAGCAGTTCTTC.

The V gene is TRBV28, the J gene TRBJ1-5, with D perhaps matching TRBD1 (6 bases). Between the trimmed V and J ends, which lost 2 bases and 6 bases, there was a span of 20 bases. Germline CDR1 reads MDHEN; CDR2 reads SYDVKM. The CDR3 sequence is 17 residues long. CDR3 region: CASSLGSTGSSSQPQHF. In nucleotides, the CDR3 is TGTGCCAGCAGTTTAGGGTCAACAGGGAGCTCCAGTCAGCCCCAGCATTTT.

This clone has just a few counts. The J gene is TRBJ2-7, the V gene TRBV29-1, with 7 bases identical to TRBD1. CDR1 and CDR2 from the germline V gene are SQVTM and ANQGSEA. Unmatched junction bases numbered 9, after V lost 7 bases and J lost 3 bases. This CDR3 is 13 amino acids long. CDR3 sequence: CSASGTERYEQYF. Here the CDR3 DNA reads TGCAGCGCATCCGGGACAGAGCGCTACGAGCAGTACTTC.

This clone was picked up one time. The chain employs TRBV18 and TRBJ2-2; D might be TRBD2 (5 bases). Germline V CDR1 and CDR2: KGHSH, LQKENI. V was clipped by 6 bases and J by 1 base, with 15 bases between them. This CDR3 spans 16 amino acids. The CDR3 DNA sequence: TGTGCCAGCTCCCAAAGGACTGGGCAGAACACCGGGGAGCTGTTTTTT. Translating gives CASSQRTGQNTGELFF.

The chain links TRBV6-1 to TRBJ2-7, with 8 bases matching TRBD1. V trimming: 2 bases; J trimming: 4 bases; junction bases outside the gene matches: 4. Germline assignment: CDR1 MNHNS and CDR2 SASEGT. CDR3 length: 14 residues. CDR3 residues: CASSESQGAYEQYF. CDR3 in DNA: TGTGCCAGCAGTGAAAGCCAGGGGGCTTACGAGCAGTACTTC.

The chain combines TRBV7-9 with TRBJ2-7; D might be TRBD1 (6 bases). Germline CDR1 reads SEHNR; CDR2 reads FQNEAQ (reference sequence). The CDR3 totals 15 residues. V was clipped by 3 bases and J by 2 bases, with 14 bases between them. The CDR3 protein is CASSLGWDTTYEQYF. The CDR3 DNA reads TGTGCCAGCAGCTTGGGCTGGGACACAACCTACGAGCAGTACTTC.

This clone was seen a single time. This chain uses TRBV4-2 with TRBJ2-3, with no clear D. This CDR3 contains 14 residues. Germline V gene sequence: CDR1 LGHNA, CDR2 YNFKEQ. Trimming removed 0 bases at V and 7 bases at J, with 11 bases between. Here the CDR3 reads CASSQERNSNTQYF. Written as DNA, the CDR3 is TGTGCCAGCAGCCAAGAACGGAACAGCAATACGCAGTATTTT.

The chain links TRBV28 to TRBJ2-1, with 10 bases matching TRBD1. This CDR3 has 15 residues. The ends lost 0 bases at V and 7 bases at J; junction bases unmatched: 3. Germline V gene data show CDR1 as MDHEN and CDR2 as SYDVKM. The CDR3 DNA sequence: TGTGCCAGCAGTTTATGGGACAGGGGGAAGAATGAGCAGTTCTTC. Protein sequence: CASSLWDRGKNEQFF.

The chain joins TRBV5-1 to TRBJ2-5; D ambiguous. The V end was cut by 0 bases, the J end by 2 bases, with 11 bases between. Looked up from germline, CDR1 is SGHRS and CDR2 is YFSETQ. CDR3 size: 15 residues. DNA for the CDR3: TGCGCCAGCAGCTTGGGGACGACCCAACAAGAGACCCAGTACTTC. Residues: CASSLGTTQQETQYF. Together with reference TRBV5-1 and TRBJ2-5, the CDR3 gives the full variable domain: KAGVTQTPRYLIKTRGQQVTLSCSPISGHRSVSWYQQTPGQGLQFLFEYFSETQRNKGNFPGRFSGRQFSNSRSEMNVSTLELGDSALYLCASSLGTTQQETQYFGPGTRLLVL.

J is TRBJ2-3 and V is TRBV27; weak D call: TRBD2 (5 bases). This CDR3 region has 14 residues. Germline CDR1 is MNHEY and CDR2 is SMNVEV (reference sequence). Between the trimmed V and J ends, which lost 2 bases and 3 bases, there was a span of 9 bases. The CDR3 DNA reads TGTGCCAGCAGTTTAATTGGGGAGACAGATACGCAGTATTTT. It translates to CASSLIGETDTQYF.

V and J are TRBV7-3 and TRBJ2-7; 9 nucleotides line up with TRBD2. V was clipped by 6 bases and J by 2 bases; unmatched bases: 8. Germline assignment: CDR1 SGHTA and CDR2 FQGTGA. The CDR3 sequence is 15 residues long. The CDR3 reads CASSSGLAPTYEQYF. The DNA for the CDR3 is TGTGCCAGCAGTTCCGGACTAGCGCCAACCTACGAGCAGTACTTC.